This T cell receptor beta chain was identified during a study of shared clonotypes between healthy human individuals. Study-level points and caveats: Genetic and exposure-history diversity was limited by the few donors. Around 5.4% of naive CD4 clonotypes were common to four donors.

Every immunoSEQ plate was one replicate of a subset's evenly spread DNA. Sequencing used immunoSEQ multiplex PCR; TCRdb keeps in-frame clones, though not all of them. The sample records about 2.4 million clones, 90% to 95% being singletons. The study separated CD4+ cells into CD45RA+ naive and CD45RA-negative memory subsets. As regards this clone: Its antigen is not known.

The source of this sequence is a man between 18 and 29 years old in good health. Source material: naive CD4+ T cells sorted from blood. Subset meaning: CD45RA+ positively selected.

CDR3 DNA sequence: TGTGCCAGCGGAAAAGAGGGGGACGGGGCCAACGTCCTGACTTTC. The encoded protein is CASGKEGDGANVLTF. The rearrangement joins TRBV2 to TRBJ2-6; D perhaps matches TRBD1 (6 bases). V lost 8 bases, J lost 4 bases, and 15 bases lay in between. CDR1 and CDR2 (germline): SNHLY, FYNNEI. This CDR3 region has 15 residues.